The sequence of this T cell receptor (beta chain) was determined in a study of shared clonotypes between healthy human individuals. Clones were sequenced by immunoSEQ multiplex PCR, and TCRdb holds only the in-frame ones, with some missing. The table shows fewer than 550,000 clones, with about 75% occurring only once. CDR3 length: 13 amino acids. The V end lost 6 bases, the J end lost 1 base, and 10 bases lay between the germline ends. The chain combines TRBV5-3 with TRBJ1-1; D is unresolved. TRBV5-3 counts as an open reading frame of uncertain function. Sequenced material: PBMCs. This sequence originates from a middle-aged woman in good health. Some clones in this sample may be carry-over from other donors' samples. CDR3 loop: CARTWKRNTEAFF. The CDR3, as DNA: TGTGCCAGAACCTGGAAGAGGAACACTGAAGCTTTCTTT.